A selection of T cell receptor beta chains follows, all from one sample in a study of shared clonotypes between healthy human individuals. Produced via immunoSEQ multiplex PCR; TCRdb's table is partial and in-frame only. The sample lists more than 2 million clones, around 93% seen once, with about 1.6% in the top ten. Sequenced input: naive CD8+ T cells from PBMCs. All receptors derive from a young man in good health. Some clones in this sample may be carry-over from other donors' samples. Each CDR3 is given with its conserved first and last residue. Each record gives: J gene, D gene, V gene, clone size, CDR3 protein, CDR3 DNA. A D gene is named only where the DNA matches it firmly. A row's size may be missing; if present it is once, few, many or a size class.

J: TRBJ2-1
D: TRBD2
V: TRBV28
size: once
CDR3: CASSERGHYNEQFF
DNA: TGTGCCAGCAGTGAGCGGGGCCACTACAATGAGCAGTTCTTC

J: TRBJ2-3
D: TRBD2
V: TRBV13
size: NA
CDR3: CATAHSPGRGGTDTQYF
DNA: TGTGCCACAGCTCACTCCCCTGGGAGGGGTGGCACAGATACGCAGTATTTT

J: TRBJ2-3
D: NA
V: TRBV7-9
size: NA
CDR3: CASSLDQRVPDTQYF
DNA: TGTGCCAGCAGCTTAGATCAGCGGGTCCCAGATACGCAGTATTTT

J: TRBJ1-4
D: NA
V: TRBV2
size: NA
CDR3: CASRGVVRPKKLFF
DNA: TGTGCCAGCAGGGGTGTCGTGCGGCCGAAAAAACTGTTTTTT

J: TRBJ2-1
D: NA
V: TRBV7-3
size: NA
CDR3: CASSLMAGSEVEQFF
DNA: TGTGCCAGCAGCTTAATGGCGGGGTCAGAGGTTGAGCAGTTCTTC

J: TRBJ2-1
D: TRBD2
V: TRBV7-3
size: NA
CDR3: CASSWLAGTVNEQFF
DNA: TGTGCCAGCAGCTGGCTAGCGGGAACAGTTAATGAGCAGTTCTTC

J: TRBJ2-7
D: TRBD1
V: TRBV5-1
size: NA
CDR3: CASSLEGQGVYEQYF
DNA: TGCGCCAGCAGCTTGGAGGGACAGGGAGTTTACGAGCAGTACTTC

J: TRBJ2-2
D: NA
V: TRBV4-2
size: NA
CDR3: CASSQVGLSDGELFF
DNA: TGTGCCAGCAGCCAAGTGGGTCTGTCCGACGGGGAGCTGTTTTTT

J: TRBJ2-1
D: TRBD2
V: TRBV7-9
size: NA
CDR3: CATKILGLAGYNEQFF
DNA: TGTGCCACCAAAATCCTAGGACTAGCGGGATACAATGAGCAGTTCTTC

J: TRBJ2-1
D: TRBD1
V: TRBV7-9
size: NA
CDR3: CASSTKDRVSYNEQFF
DNA: TGTGCCAGCAGCACGAAGGACAGGGTATCCTACAATGAGCAGTTCTTC

J: TRBJ1-2
D: NA
V: TRBV4-1
size: NA
CDR3: CASSQDSQGNYGYTF
DNA: TGCGCCAGCAGCCAAGATTCCCAGGGAAACTATGGCTACACCTTC

J: TRBJ2-7
D: TRBD2
V: TRBV10-2
size: NA
CDR3: CASSESSLAGGSYEQYF
DNA: TGCGCCAGCAGTGAGTCGAGTTTAGCGGGGGGATCCTACGAGCAGTACTTC

J: TRBJ1-1
D: NA
V: TRBV30
size: many
CDR3: CAWSSIPNTEAFF
DNA: TGTGCCTGGAGTTCAATACCGAACACTGAAGCTTTCTTT

J: TRBJ1-1
D: TRBD1
V: TRBV28
size: NA
CDR3: CASSLSGQGFLDTEAFF
DNA: TGTGCCAGCAGTTTGTCAGGACAGGGATTTTTGGACACTGAAGCTTTCTTT

J: TRBJ2-7
D: NA
V: TRBV11-3
size: NA
CDR3: CASKWAEYEQYF
DNA: TGTGCCAGCAAATGGGCGGAATACGAGCAGTACTTC

J: TRBJ2-2
D: NA
V: TRBV30
size: NA
CDR3: CAWRGRGSNTGELFF
DNA: TGTGCCTGGAGGGGCAGGGGTTCGAACACCGGGGAGCTGTTTTTT

J: TRBJ1-2
D: NA
V: TRBV27
size: few
CDR3: CASRVRGGYGYTF
DNA: TGTGCCAGCAGGGTACGGGGAGGCTATGGCTACACCTTC

J: TRBJ1-1
D: TRBD1
V: TRBV28
size: NA
CDR3: CASGQGGEAFF
DNA: TGTGCCAGCGGACAGGGGGGTGAAGCTTTCTTT

J: TRBJ1-1
D: NA
V: TRBV7-8
size: once
CDR3: CASSLGMGQPNTEAFF
DNA: TGTGCCAGCAGCTTAGGCATGGGGCAGCCGAACACTGAAGCTTTCTTT

J: TRBJ1-2
D: NA
V: TRBV7-3
size: NA
CDR3: CASSPPRGGHTF
DNA: TGTGCCAGCAGCCCACCCCGGGGGGGTCACACCTTC

J: TRBJ2-7
D: NA
V: TRBV19
size: NA
CDR3: CASSMYGSYEQYF
DNA: TGTGCCAGTAGTATGTACGGCTCCTACGAGCAGTACTTC

J: TRBJ1-1
D: NA
V: TRBV5-1
size: NA
CDR3: CASSLEGSGTEAFF
DNA: TGCGCCAGCAGCTTGGAGGGCAGTGGTACTGAAGCTTTCTTT

J: TRBJ2-7
D: NA
V: TRBV28
size: NA
CDR3: CASSFQGNYEQYF
DNA: TGTGCCAGCAGTTTCCAGGGAAATTACGAGCAGTACTTC

J: TRBJ2-5
D: TRBD1
V: TRBV9
size: once
CDR3: CASSAGTAPLWETQYF
DNA: TGTGCCAGCAGCGCAGGGACAGCTCCCCTTTGGGAGACCCAGTACTTC

J: TRBJ2-7
D: NA
V: TRBV30
size: NA
CDR3: CAWLDGTAMSEQYF
DNA: TGTGCCTGGCTGGACGGGACTGCGATGAGCGAGCAGTACTTC

J: TRBJ1-1
D: NA
V: TRBV11-2
size: NA
CDR3: CASSLVGSIRGGWRTEAFF
DNA: TGTGCCAGCAGCTTAGTAGGTAGCATCCGGGGGGGATGGAGAACTGAAGCTTTCTTT

J: TRBJ2-7
D: NA
V: TRBV9
size: NA
CDR3: CASSNTGRERPYEQYF
DNA: TGTGCCAGCAGCAATACAGGGCGCGAGCGCCCCTACGAGCAGTACTTC

J: TRBJ2-2
D: NA
V: TRBV19
size: NA
CDR3: CASIPPHKGPGELFF
DNA: TGTGCCAGTATTCCCCCCCACAAGGGCCCCGGGGAGCTGTTTTTT

J: TRBJ1-1
D: NA
V: TRBV15
size: NA
CDR3: CATSSHAGARNTEAFF
DNA: TGTGCCACCAGCAGCCACGCAGGGGCCCGAAACACTGAAGCTTTCTTT

J: TRBJ2-5
D: NA
V: TRBV11-3
size: NA
CDR3: CASRTRERQETQYF
DNA: TGTGCCAGCAGGACGCGGGAACGCCAAGAGACCCAGTACTTC

J: TRBJ2-7
D: TRBD2
V: TRBV5-1
size: NA
CDR3: CASSWGTSGRGYEQYF
DNA: TGCGCCAGCAGCTGGGGGACTAGCGGGAGGGGCTACGAGCAGTACTTC

J: TRBJ2-7
D: TRBD2
V: TRBV2
size: NA
CDR3: CASTAIAGGAYEQYF
DNA: TGTGCCAGCACGGCAATAGCGGGCGGGGCCTACGAGCAGTACTTC

J: TRBJ1-1
D: NA
V: TRBV15
size: NA
CDR3: CATSRDLEGDTEAFF
DNA: TGTGCCACCAGCAGAGATCTGGAGGGGGACACTGAAGCTTTCTTT

J: TRBJ1-2
D: NA
V: TRBV9
size: NA
CDR3: CASTQTGTPYGYTF
DNA: TGTGCCAGCACCCAAACAGGGACACCCTATGGCTACACCTTC

J: TRBJ2-7
D: TRBD2
V: TRBV28
size: NA
CDR3: CASSGPTSTSEQYF
DNA: TGTGCCAGCAGCGGCCCGACTAGCACGAGTGAGCAGTACTTC

J: TRBJ1-1
D: NA
V: TRBV5-1
size: NA
CDR3: CASSLYADISATEAFF
DNA: TGCGCCAGCAGCTTGTATGCAGACATATCTGCCACTGAAGCTTTCTTT

J: TRBJ2-1
D: NA
V: TRBV7-9
size: NA
CDR3: CASSLGTNYNEQFF
DNA: TGTGCCAGCAGCTTAGGGACAAACTACAATGAGCAGTTCTTC

J: TRBJ2-2
D: TRBD1
V: TRBV7-3
size: NA
CDR3: CASSFYGQGNTGELFF
DNA: TGTGCCAGCAGCTTTTACGGACAGGGGAACACCGGGGAGCTGTTTTTT

J: TRBJ2-1
D: TRBD2
V: TRBV4-1
size: NA
CDR3: CASSQGVAGTIPYNEQFF
DNA: TGCGCCAGCAGCCAAGGCGTAGCGGGGACTATTCCCTACAATGAGCAGTTCTTC

J: TRBJ2-7
D: NA
V: TRBV10-2
size: few
CDR3: CASTLSGHEQYF
DNA: TGCGCCAGCACCCTGAGTGGGCACGAGCAGTACTTC

J: TRBJ1-1
D: NA
V: TRBV6-5
size: NA
CDR3: CASSYGPERLEAFF
DNA: TGTGCCAGCAGTTACGGCCCAGAAAGATTAGAAGCTTTCTTT

J: TRBJ1-4
D: NA
V: TRBV5-5
size: NA
CDR3: CASSLGATNEKLFF
DNA: TGTGCCAGCAGCCTAGGGGCAACTAATGAAAAACTGTTTTTT

J: TRBJ2-5
D: TRBD2
V: TRBV7-8
size: once
CDR3: CASSPSGYPRTETQYF
DNA: TGTGCCAGCAGCCCTAGCGGATACCCCCGGACGGAGACCCAGTACTTC

J: TRBJ1-5
D: NA
V: TRBV27
size: NA
CDR3: CASANRVGIYSNQPQHF
DNA: TGTGCCAGCGCGAACAGGGTGGGTATTTACAGCAATCAGCCCCAGCATTTT

J: TRBJ2-7
D: NA
V: TRBV2
size: once
CDR3: CASSGTSYGEQYF
DNA: TGTGCCAGCAGTGGAACTAGCTATGGCGAGCAGTACTTC

J: TRBJ2-1
D: TRBD2
V: TRBV15
size: NA
CDR3: CATSRGSPSGLSSYNEQFF
DNA: TGTGCCACCAGCAGAGGATCCCCTAGCGGTCTCAGCTCCTACAATGAGCAGTTCTTC

J: TRBJ2-1
D: NA
V: TRBV15
size: NA
CDR3: CATSRAGVVYNEQFF
DNA: TGTGCCACCTCGAGGGCGGGTGTTGTGTACAATGAGCAGTTCTTC

J: TRBJ2-7
D: NA
V: TRBV27
size: NA
CDR3: CASSLSLLTTYEQYF
DNA: TGTGCCAGCAGTTTATCGCTCCTTACCACCTACGAGCAGTACTTC

J: TRBJ1-4
D: NA
V: TRBV13
size: NA
CDR3: CASSKGGTTNEKLFF
DNA: TGTGCCAGCAGCAAAGGAGGGACCACGAATGAAAAACTGTTTTTT

J: TRBJ2-7
D: TRBD2
V: TRBV28
size: NA
CDR3: CASSPAGGLYEQYF
DNA: TGTGCCAGCAGCCCAGCGGGAGGGCTGTACGAGCAGTACTTC

J: TRBJ2-1
D: NA
V: TRBV30
size: once
CDR3: CAWSVLVTAEQFF
DNA: TGTGCCTGGAGTGTATTGGTCACAGCGGAGCAGTTCTTC

J: TRBJ1-2
D: NA
V: TRBV7-9
size: NA
CDR3: CASSFGQLYGYTF
DNA: TGTGCCAGCAGCTTCGGGCAGCTATATGGCTACACCTTC

J: TRBJ1-2
D: TRBD1
V: TRBV7-9
size: NA
CDR3: CASSSRDRVYGYTF
DNA: TGTGCCAGCAGCTCCCGGGACAGAGTTTATGGCTACACCTTC

J: TRBJ2-1
D: NA
V: TRBV12-5
size: NA
CDR3: CASGLASLYNEQFF
DNA: TGTGCTAGTGGTTTGGCCTCTCTATACAATGAGCAGTTCTTC